Below, one T cell receptor (beta chain) is given with its context. Each sample had around 360 ng DNA, as two 200 ng replicates, at survey resolution. The protocol was immunoSEQ multiplex PCR, while the TCRdb copy is restricted to in-frame clones and leaves out a portion. This table has under 5,500 clones, over 75% appearing once. This sample was taken from a study of hypomethylating agent response in myelodysplastic syndrome. As for the study in general: Of the myelodysplastic syndrome patients, 9 were male, 2 female. Most often mutated was TET2, found in about 50% of the 11 patients.

This specimen was bone marrow, taken before or after starting hypomethylating agent treatment for myelodysplastic syndrome (not recorded which). This TCR derives from a human donor with myelodysplastic syndrome.

For the CDR3, the DNA is TGTGCCAGCAGTTACTCGCCGAATTCACCCCTCCACTTT. This encodes CASSYSPNSPLHF. The rearrangement uses TRBV6-6 and TRBJ1-6; no reliable D call. The ends were cut back, 0 bases at V and 7 bases at J, with 4 bases in the middle. Germline loops: CDR1 MNHNY, CDR2 SVGAGI (reference sequence). The CDR3 totals 13 residues.